This T cell receptor (beta chain) appears in the sequencing data of a study of T cells after yellow fever vaccination. Study outcomes and limitations: Subsequent to the booster, the majority of primary-vaccination clones reappeared (less than 97% CD4, about 90% CD8).

Regarding this clonotype: Its target is unknown.

Each CDR3 protein gets one entry after TCRdb re-called the 5' RACE reads with MiXCR. The data show 55,000 to 70,000 distinct CDR3 sequences, approximately 7% seen once. This sample comprised CD8+ T cells sorted from PBMCs, obtained roughly 47 days after the first yellow fever vaccination. This clonotype originated in a man younger than 35 who received the YFV17D yellow fever vaccine.

In nucleotides, the CDR3 is TGTGCCAGCAGTTTAGAAGGGAGCCGAAGCGGGGCTTTCTTT. Its translation: CASSLEGSRSGAFF. This rearrangement joins TRBV27 to TRBJ1-1; D ambiguous. The V and J ends lost 2 bases and 11 bases respectively, with 18 bases between them. The CDR3 is made up of 14 amino acids. CDR1 is MNHEY and CDR2 is SMNVEV in the germline V gene (reference sequence).